A single sample is the source of the 27 T cell receptor beta chains below, sequenced in a study of shared T cell receptors in the human thymus. The data were produced by immunoSEQ multiplex PCR, yet TCRdb's version contains in-frame clones alone and is incomplete. This table has hundreds of thousands of clones, approximately 85% appearing once. In addition, the sample was reused for a study of human thymus T cells.

Material for sequencing was thymocytes. The receptors shown here come from a girl less than two years old with a congenital heart defect.

V gene TRBV27 combines with J gene TRBJ2-3; TRBD2 agrees at 11 bases. CDR3 length: 18 amino acids. J was trimmed by 2 bases and V by 1 base; bases with no gene match: 8. Germline-derived CDR1 and CDR2 are MNHEY and SMNVEV (reference sequence). CDR3 region: CASSLLLLAGESTDTQYF. The CDR3, as DNA: TGTGCCAGCAGTTTATTGCTACTAGCGGGGGAATCCACAGATACGCAGTATTTT.

V usage is TRBV2 and J usage is TRBJ2-1; 10 bases agree with TRBD2. This CDR3 has 13 residues. Per the germline V gene, CDR1 is SNHLY and CDR2 is FYNNEI. With 8 bases clipped from V and 5 bases from J, the junction kept 3 bases outside the gene matches. CDR3 DNA: TGTGCCAGCTGGACTAGCGGTAACAATGAGCAGTTCTTC. This gives the protein CASWTSGNNEQFF.

The chain combines TRBV4-3 with TRBJ2-2; TRBD1 aligns across 7 bases. CDR1 is LGHNA and CDR2 is YSLEER in the germline V gene. V was pared by 1 base and J by 2 bases, with 1 base of the junction left unmatched. This CDR3 contains 15 residues. DNA for the CDR3: TGCGCCAGCAGCCAAGGGGACAGTAACACCGGGGAGCTGTTTTTT. Protein: CASSQGDSNTGELFF.

The chain couples TRBV13 to TRBJ2-3; 7 nucleotides align to TRBD1. Germline-derived CDR1 and CDR2 are PRHDT and FYEKMQ (reference sequence). The CDR3 has 15 amino acids. V was clipped by 5 bases and J by 0 bases; unmatched bases: 5. CDR3 amino acids: CASSRRDSSTDTQYF. DNA of the CDR3: TGTGCCAGCAGCCGAAGGGACAGTAGCACAGATACGCAGTATTTT.

This clone was seen a single time. V is TRBV2 and J is TRBJ1-2; possibly TRBD1 for D (6 bases). Trimming removed 6 bases from V and 3 bases from J, with 8 bases in between. The CDR3 consists of 12 residues. The germline gives CDR1 SNHLY, CDR2 FYNNEI. CDR3 coding DNA: TGTGCCAGCAGGACAGGATACTATGGCTACACCTTC. Its translation: CASRTGYYGYTF.

The chain has TRBV4-1 and TRBJ1-2; D gene ambiguous. CDR3 length: 15 amino acids. Trimming shortened V by 3 bases and J by 8 bases, and 19 bases separated the two germline ends. Germline CDR1 is MGHRA and CDR2 is YSYEKL. The CDR3 loop is CASSHLKLASLGYTF. In nucleotides, the CDR3 is TGCGCCAGCAGCCATCTGAAGTTGGCCTCCTTAGGCTACACCTTC.

V usage is TRBV7-8 and J usage is TRBJ1-1; TRBD1 matches 9 bases. The trim removed 5 bases at V and 0 bases at J, leaving 10 bases unmatched. Germline CDR1 is SGHVS and CDR2 is FQNEAQ. The CDR3 is 17 residues long. The DNA for the CDR3 is TGTGCCAGCAGCCCTCGGACAGGGGTAACCATGAACACTGAAGCTTTCTTT. Amino acid sequence: CASSPRTGVTMNTEAFF. The whole variable domain, remainder taken from reference TRBV7-8 and TRBJ1-1, is GAGVSQSPRYKVAKRGQDVALRCDPISGHVSLFWYQQALGQGPEFLTYFQNEAQLDKSGLPSDRFFAERPEGSVSTLKIQRTQQEDSAVYLCASSPRTGVTMNTEAFFGQGTRLTVV.

This clone has just one count. The gene calls are TRBV30 and TRBJ2-7; 7 bases align to TRBD1. The CDR3 spans 14 residues. Germline loops: CDR1 GTSNPN, CDR2 SVGIG (reference sequence). The junction had 4 bases not matched to a gene; V was cut back by 1 base and J by 1 base. The CDR3: CAWSEKTGSYEQYF. CDR3 DNA sequence: TGTGCCTGGAGTGAAAAGACAGGGTCCTACGAGCAGTACTTC.

The rearrangement uses TRBV6-5 and TRBJ2-5, with 8 bases lining up with TRBD1. Germline V gene sequence: CDR1 MNHEY, CDR2 SVGAGI. J gave up 14 bases and V 4 bases, and 6 bases lay outside the gene matches. The CDR3 is 11 residues long. CDR3 in DNA: TGTGCCAGCAGTTCGGGGACAGGAGTCTACTTC. Translation: CASSSGTGVYF.

This chain joins TRBV15 and TRBJ2-7, with 7 bases matching TRBD2. The CDR3 is 16 amino acids. The V and J ends lost 0 bases and 6 bases, in that order; junction bases with no gene match: 11. Germline V gene data show CDR1 as LNHNV and CDR2 as YYDKDF (reference sequence). The CDR3 protein is CATSRDGGGAKAEQYF. The CDR3 coding sequence is TGTGCCACCAGCAGAGATGGGGGGGGAGCGAAGGCCGAGCAGTACTTC.

V usage is TRBV15 and J usage is TRBJ1-5; TRBD1 matches at 7 bases. CDR3 length: 16 amino acids. The germline V gene has CDR1 LNHNV and CDR2 YYDKDF (reference sequence). Losses at the gene ends were 0 bases for V and 5 bases for J; bases not matched to a gene: 7. DNA of the CDR3: TGTGCCACCAGCAGAGATACCCGGGACAGACATCAGCCCCAGCATTTT. It specifies CATSRDTRDRHQPQHF. Combining the CDR3 with reference TRBV15 and TRBJ1-5 gives the whole variable domain DAMVIQNPRYQVTQFGKPVTLSCSQTLNHNVMYWYQQKSSQAPKLLFHYYDKDFNNEADTPDNFQSRRPNTSFCFLDIRSPGLGDTAMYLCATSRDTRDRHQPQHFGDGTRLSIL.

This clone was seen a few times. V and J are TRBV6-5 and TRBJ1-3; the D gene is possibly TRBD1 (6 bases). This CDR3 contains 14 residues. Germline V gene lookup returns CDR1 MNHEY and CDR2 SVGAGI. The V end lost 4 bases, the J end lost 4 bases, and 11 bases lay between the germline ends. The CDR3 DNA reads as TGTGCCAGCAGTTCACGGACAGACGGAAACACCATATATTTT. Amino acids: CASSSRTDGNTIYF.

In nucleotides, the CDR3 is TGCGCCAGCAGCTTGGCCAGGGGGCCATTAATGAACACTGAAGCTTTCTTT. Translated: CASSLARGPLMNTEAFF. V usage is TRBV5-1 and J usage is TRBJ1-1; 8 bases are shared with TRBD1. After removal of 0 bases from V and 0 bases from J, the junction contained 7 bases not matched to a gene. Germline V CDR1 and CDR2: SGHRS, YFSETQ. CDR3 length: 17 residues.

The chain couples TRBV12-5 to TRBJ1-2; weak D call: TRBD1 (5 bases). Trimming took 6 bases from V and 7 from J, leaving 15 bases between them. This CDR3 has 13 residues. CDR1 LGHNT and CDR2 FRNRAP come from the germline V gene. CDR3 bases: TGTGCTAGTGGGGGGGGAAACCCCAGTGGCTACACCTTC. This encodes CASGGGNPSGYTF.

J is TRBJ2-2 and V is TRBV5-4, with 7 bases lining up with TRBD2. The CDR3 spans 17 residues. Trimming at V came to 4 bases and at J to 0 bases, leaving 9 bases not matched to a gene. Germline V gene sequence: CDR1 SGHNT, CDR2 YYREEE (reference sequence). The CDR3 reads CASSRWKRGPNTGELFF. CDR3 coding DNA: TGTGCCAGCAGCCGGTGGAAGCGGGGCCCGAACACCGGGGAGCTGTTTTTT.

The chain couples TRBV5-1 to TRBJ2-3; 8 bases agree with TRBD1. The J segment lost 5 bases and the V segment lost 2 bases, leaving 10 bases of the junction unmatched. Germline V gives CDR1 SGHRS, CDR2 YFSETQ. The CDR3 contains 16 residues. CDR3 DNA sequence: TGCGCCAGCAGCTTCGCGGGCAGGGGGCTGAAAGATACGCAGTATTTT. Protein product: CASSFAGRGLKDTQYF.

This clone showed up just a few times. The chain links TRBV11-3 to TRBJ1-2, with 7 nucleotides matching TRBD1. Germline lookup yields CDR1 SGHNT and CDR2 YENEEA. V shed 3 bases, J shed 6 bases, and the junction held 4 bases outside the gene matches. The length of the CDR3 is 13 residues. This CDR3 reads CASSFVGGHGYTF. Written as DNA, the CDR3 is TGTGCCAGCAGCTTTGTAGGGGGCCATGGCTACACCTTC. The full variable domain, in which reference TRBV11-3 and TRBJ1-2 provide the parts outside the CDR3, is EAGVVQSPRYKIIEKKQPVAFWCNPISGHNTLYWYLQNLGQGPELLIRYENEEAVDDSQLPKDRFSAERLKGVDSTLKIQPAELGDSAVYLCASSFVGGHGYTFGSGTRLTVV.

The chain joins TRBV2 to TRBJ2-1, with TRBD2 matching 8 bases. The trim removed 6 bases at V and 5 bases at J, leaving 9 bases unmatched. The CDR3 has 15 residues. Per germline, CDR1 SNHLY and CDR2 FYNNEI. The DNA for the CDR3 is TGTGCCAGCAGGCCTTCACCGGGGGGGCACAATGAGCAGTTCTTC. Translation gives CASRPSPGGHNEQFF.

V is TRBV5-1 and J is TRBJ1-4, with D possibly matching TRBD1 (6 bases). The germline V gene has CDR1 SGHRS and CDR2 YFSETQ. Trimming removed 2 bases at V and 5 bases at J, with 16 bases between. The CDR3 length is 16 residues. Here the CDR3 DNA reads TGCGCCAGCAGCTTAGGACCGGGACACGAGAATGAAAAACTGTTTTTT. It is translated as CASSLGPGHENEKLFF. The full variable domain, in which reference TRBV5-1 and TRBJ1-4 provide the parts outside the CDR3, is KAGVTQTPRYLIKTRGQQVTLSCSPISGHRSVSWYQQTPGQGLQFLFEYFSETQRNKGNFPGRFSGRQFSNSRSEMNVSTLELGDSALYLCASSLGPGHENEKLFFGSGTQLSVL.

This chain connects TRBV28 to TRBJ1-2, with D uncertain. V was cut by 4 bases and J by 5 bases, with 5 bases left in between. Per germline, CDR1 MDHEN and CDR2 SYDVKM. CDR3 size: 11 residues. The CDR3: CASSSEYGYTF. The CDR3 nucleotides read TGTGCCAGCAGTTCAGAATATGGCTACACCTTC.

The gene calls are TRBV6-6 and TRBJ1-1; the match to TRBD1 covers 11 bases. Germline lookup yields CDR1 MNHNY and CDR2 SVGAGI (reference sequence). The CDR3 sequence is 16 residues long. Unmatched junction bases numbered 3, after V lost 0 bases and J lost 3 bases. CDR3 region: CASSYSWTGGHTEAFF. The CDR3 DNA sequence: TGTGCCAGCAGTTACTCGTGGACAGGGGGCCACACTGAAGCTTTCTTT.

This clone was detected only once. The V and J genes are TRBV5-5 and TRBJ2-7; 10 nucleotides agree with TRBD1. Trimming cost V 4 bases and J 4 bases; bases outside gene matches: 5. CDR1 and CDR2 from the germline V gene are SGHKS and YYEKEE (reference sequence). The CDR3 runs to 14 residues. CDR3 in DNA: TGTGCCAGCAGCCAGCGGGACAGGGGATACGAGCAGTACTTC. It encodes CASSQRDRGYEQYF.

This chain connects TRBV7-2 to TRBJ1-1; no definite D call. CDR1 SGHTA and CDR2 FQGNSA come from the germline V gene. This CDR3 is built from 14 residues. V gave up 8 bases and J gave up 7 bases, with 20 bases separating them. In DNA form, the CDR3 reads TGTGCCAGCCAATACGGGGAGCCAGTTGATGAAGCTTTCTTT. Encoded protein: CASQYGEPVDEAFF.

The J gene is TRBJ2-7, the V gene TRBV5-1, with D maybe TRBD1 (7 bases). V was pared by 3 bases and J by 0 bases, with 19 bases between. This CDR3 comprises 17 residues. Germline CDR1 and CDR2: SGHRS and YFSETQ. The CDR3, as DNA: TGCGCCAGCAGCTCGGAGGGACAGCTTAAGACCTCCTACGAGCAGTACTTC. Its translation is CASSSEGQLKTSYEQYF.

The J gene is TRBJ1-6, the V gene TRBV6-1; D remains ambiguous. Per germline, CDR1 MNHNS and CDR2 SASEGT. This CDR3 has 11 residues. V lost 3 bases and J 10 bases, leaving 4 bases between the germline ends. CDR3 residues: CASSESSPLHF. The CDR3 coding sequence is TGTGCCAGCAGTGAGAGCTCACCCCTCCACTTT.

The chain carries TRBV7-9 and TRBJ1-1, with D unresolved. CDR1 is SEHNR, CDR2 FQNEAQ, per germline (reference sequence). This CDR3 is built from 14 residues. Trimming cost V 7 bases and J 2 bases, with 14 bases left between them. The CDR3 region has the DNA TGTGCCAGCAACGGAAAAACAGTAAACACTGAAGCTTTCTTT. Amino acid sequence: CASNGKTVNTEAFF.

This chain uses TRBV9 with TRBJ2-5, with TRBD1 identical over 8 bases. This CDR3 is 16 amino acids long. J gave up 2 bases and V 4 bases, and 10 bases lay outside the gene matches. From germline, CDR1 is SGDLS and CDR2 YYNGEE. CDR3 region: CASSSKTGVGQETQYF. The CDR3 DNA reads TGTGCCAGCAGCTCCAAGACAGGGGTGGGACAAGAGACCCAGTACTTC.